These 22 T cell receptor beta chains came from one sample sequenced in a study of prognosis after radiotherapy for stage I lung cancer. The study amplified the TCR beta CDR3 region from genomic DNA. This amplification was carried out by two rounds of multiplex PCR. First-round PCR employed TRBV- and TRBJ-specific primers for each gene. TCRdb re-analysed the multiplex PCR reads in MiXCR, keeping a single row per CDR3 protein. In the table there are 11,000 to 15,000 distinct CDR3 sequences, 25% to 35% of which are singletons. Sample: PBMCs, taken before or after stereotactic body radiation therapy (not recorded which). These receptors all stem from a donor aged 50 or older with non-small cell lung cancer.

Note on this clonotype: This likely came from a read error, as a far larger clone is one base away. The gene calls are TRBV2 and TRBJ1-1; D remains unclear. This CDR3 is built from 13 residues. Germline V gene lookup returns CDR1 SNHLY and CDR2 FYNNEI. CDR3 bases: TGTGCCAGCAGTGGGCAGCTGAAAACTGAAGCTTTCTTT. Its protein product is CASSGQLKTEAFF.

This clonotype was recorded many times. This chain joins TRBV7-3 and TRBJ2-2; 9 bases align to TRBD2. V was clipped by 5 bases and J by 6 bases; unmatched bases: 4. The germline V gene encodes CDR1 SGHTA and CDR2 FQGTGA. The CDR3 loop spans 14 amino acids. The DNA for the CDR3 is TGTGCCAGCAGCCAGAGCGGGAGGCCCGGGGAGCTGTTTTTT. Translation gives CASSQSGRPGELFF.

By proportion, this clonotype is medium-sized. This chain joins TRBV20-1 and TRBJ2-3, with D maybe TRBD2 (5 bases). The CDR3 contains 14 residues. Per the germline V gene, CDR1 is DFQATT and CDR2 is SNEGSKA (reference sequence). Trimming shortened V by 3 bases and J by 8 bases, and 18 bases separated the two germline ends. The CDR3 bases are TGCAGTGCTAGTCCAATCACTAGTTTCGGTACGCAGTATTTT. As protein: CSASPITSFGTQYF.

Ten or more counts support this clonotype. The rearrangement links TRBV28 to TRBJ2-2; D may be TRBD2 (7 bases). The CDR3 extends over 14 amino acids. CDR1 is MDHEN, CDR2 SYDVKM, per germline. The ends were cut back, 3 bases at V and 7 bases at J, with 12 bases in the middle. The CDR3 spells CASSFPGGIGELFF. The CDR3 bases are TGTGCCAGCAGTTTTCCGGGGGGCATCGGGGAGCTGTTTTTT. The whole variable domain, remainder taken from reference TRBV28 and TRBJ2-2, is DVKVTQSSRYLVKRTGEKVFLECVQDMDHENMFWYRQDPGLGLRLIYFSYDVKMKEKGDIPEGYSVSREKKERFSLILESASTNQTSMYLCASSFPGGIGELFFGEGSRLTVL.

This clonotype was observed at least ten times. V gene TRBV12-3 or TRBV12-4 combines with J gene TRBJ2-5; 7 bases agree with TRBD2. There are 16 residues in the CDR3. J was trimmed by 4 bases and V by 5 bases; bases with no gene match: 13. The CDR3 loop reads CASSPRTSLGVETQYF. For the CDR3, the DNA is TGTGCCAGCAGTCCCCGGACTAGTTTAGGTGTAGAGACCCAGTACTTC.

This clonotype has at least ten counts. This chain connects TRBV7-3 to TRBJ1-3; D gene uncertain. With 5 bases removed from V and 0 bases from J, the gap between germline ends came to 5 bases. This CDR3 spans 13 amino acids. Germline V gene sequence: CDR1 SGHTA, CDR2 FQGTGA. CDR3 nucleotide sequence: TGTGCCAGCAGCCCCAACTCTGGAAACACCATATATTTT. This translates into CASSPNSGNTIYF.

In its sample, this clonotype was seen many times. The chain links TRBV19 to TRBJ1-4; D unclear. Trimming removed 6 bases at V and 0 bases at J, with 8 bases between. The germline V gene has CDR1 LNHDA and CDR2 SQIVND (reference sequence). CDR3 size: 14 residues. CDR3 amino acids: CASSRQSTNEKLFF. DNA for the CDR3: TGTGCCAGTAGCCGACAATCAACTAATGAAAAACTGTTTTTT.

A word on this clonotype: With a far larger clone one base away, a read error is the likely cause. The chain is built from TRBV6-4 and TRBJ2-1; 9 bases are shared with TRBD2. CDR3 size: 16 residues. V dropped 4 bases and J dropped 4; count of bases not matched to a gene: 8. Germline CDR1 MRHNA, CDR2 SNTAGT. The CDR3 nucleotides are TGTGCCAGCAGTGGAACCCTAGCGGGACCATACAATGAGCAGTTCTTC. Its translation is CASSGTLAGPYNEQFF.

This chain joins TRBV19 and TRBJ1-6; possible D gene TRBD1, 5 bases. The CDR3 has 17 residues. Germline loops: CDR1 LNHDA, CDR2 SQIVND (reference sequence). V lost 5 bases and J 4 bases, leaving 18 bases between the germline ends. The CDR3 DNA follows: TGTGCCAGTAGTGTCTACAGGCCGGGAGGGTATAATTCACCCCTCCACTTT. This sequence encodes CASSVYRPGGYNSPLHF.

This clonotype came up many times. This CDR3 is CASSSYSFRVEAFF. The CDR3 DNA reads TGTGCCAGCAGCTCCTACAGTTTCCGGGTTGAAGCTTTCTTT. This rearrangement joins TRBV7-8 to TRBJ1-1, with D unresolved. The CDR3 runs 14 residues. Trimming shortened V by 4 bases and J by 7 bases, and 16 bases separated the two germline ends. Looked up from germline, CDR1 is SGHVS and CDR2 is FQNEAQ.

By sample fraction, this clonotype is medium-sized. The chain carries TRBV11-2 and TRBJ1-2, with D unresolved. Germline assignment: CDR1 SGHAT and CDR2 FQNNGV. CDR3 length: 13 amino acids. Trimming took off 7 bases at V and 8 bases at J, with 17 bases between the two ends. This CDR3 reads CASTRRIKRGYTF. As DNA, the CDR3 is TGTGCCAGCACTCGGAGAATAAAGCGAGGCTACACCTTC.

In its sample, this clonotype is medium-sized. The gene calls are TRBV2 and TRBJ1-6; TRBD1 agrees at 8 bases. Germline CDR1 SNHLY, CDR2 FYNNEI. The CDR3 totals 12 residues. The V segment lost 6 bases and the J segment 10 bases; nucleotides outside the gene matches: 2. This CDR3 is CASRGTGSPLHF. CDR3 DNA sequence: TGTGCCAGCAGGGGGACAGGCTCACCCCTCCACTTT.

This clonotype was found once. A read error is the likely source, as a far larger clone sits one nucleotide away. In DNA, the CDR3 is TGTGCCCGCAGTTTTGGACAGGGTCGGGGGGAGCAGTACTTC. As protein: CARSFGQGRGEQYF. The chain combines TRBV28 with TRBJ1-1; 8 nucleotides match TRBD1. The J call may be wrong; the DNA end is better matched by TRBJ2-7. CDR1 and CDR2 (germline): MDHEN, SYDVKM. The CDR3 runs 14 residues.

The chain uses TRBV20-1 and TRBJ1-2; D is perhaps TRBD1 (6 bases). V was trimmed by 3 bases and J by 7 bases, leaving 24 bases between them. Germline V CDR1 and CDR2: DFQATT, SNEGSKA (reference sequence). This CDR3 has 16 residues. The CDR3 region is CSARTGPLSSGAGYTF. The CDR3, as DNA: TGCAGTGCTAGGACCGGGCCTCTATCCTCAGGGGCTGGCTACACCTTC.

V gene TRBV18 combines with J gene TRBJ2-5, with D perhaps matching TRBD1 (5 bases). The CDR3 runs 14 residues. CDR1 is KGHSH, CDR2 LQKENI, per germline. Trimming took 2 bases from V and 0 from J, leaving 7 bases between them. DNA for the CDR3: TGTGCCAGCTCACCAGACAGAAACCAAGAGACCCAGTACTTC. Its protein product is CASSPDRNQETQYF.

This clonotype ranks as medium-sized (0.01 to 0.1%). The chain carries TRBV28 and TRBJ2-7; D assignment may be TRBD1 or TRBD2 (5 bases each). Germline V CDR1 and CDR2: MDHEN, SYDVKM. V was trimmed by 7 bases and J by 6 bases, leaving 19 bases between them. The CDR3 totals 14 residues. CDR3 sequence: CASTPGTYTPEQYF. In DNA, the CDR3 is TGTGCCAGCACTCCCGGGACCTATACCCCCGAGCAGTACTTC.

This clonotype was counted ten times or more. The CDR3 spells CSARDLAGERQFF. CDR3 DNA sequence: TGCAGTGCTAGAGATCTAGCGGGAGAGCGGCAGTTCTTC. The chain combines TRBV20-1 with TRBJ2-1; TRBD2 matches 10 bases. Germline CDR1 DFQATT, CDR2 SNEGSKA (reference sequence). The ends lost 0 bases at V and 12 bases at J; junction bases unmatched: 5. This CDR3 is built from 13 residues.

This chain connects TRBV9 to TRBJ2-5; the D is unclear. Germline CDR1 is SGDLS and CDR2 is YYNGEE. The CDR3 is 16 amino acids. V dropped 2 bases and J dropped 2 bases, with 16 bases sitting between them. This chain's CDR3 is CASSVPLWSSQETQYF. Here the CDR3 DNA reads TGTGCCAGCAGCGTCCCCCTATGGAGTTCACAAGAGACCCAGTACTTC. The full variable domain, completed using reference TRBV9 and TRBJ2-5, is DSGVTQTPKHLITATGQRVTLRCSPRSGDLSVYWYQQSLDQGLQFLIQYYNGEERAKGNILERFSAQQFPDLHSELNLSSLELGDSALYFCASSVPLWSSQETQYFGPGTRLLVL.

This clonotype is medium-sized within its sample. The rearrangement links TRBV30 to TRBJ2-2, with a weak D call TRBD1 (6 bases). Deletions cut 4 bases from V and 7 bases from J, with 16 bases between. Germline V gives CDR1 GTSNPN, CDR2 SVGIG (reference sequence). The CDR3 loop spans 14 amino acids. The CDR3 nucleotides are TGTGCCTGGAAGTCTACAGGGTGGAGCGGGGAGCTGTTTTTT. It yields the protein CAWKSTGWSGELFF.

The table lists this clonotype with a count of one. The junction shows a germline mismatch at one end, possibly a read error. The genes are TRBV7-6 and TRBJ2-2; 9 bases fit TRBD2. The CDR3 contains 15 residues. Germline V gene sequence: CDR1 SGHVS, CDR2 FNYEAQ. In DNA form, the CDR3 reads TGTGCCAGCAGCTTATTAGCGGGAGCCGCCGGGGATCTGTTTTTT. Translated, it gives CASSLLAGAAGDLFF.

This clonotype is medium-sized by share. The V and J genes are TRBV20-1 and TRBJ2-7; 11 bases align to TRBD2. This CDR3 is 17 amino acids long. V was pared by 3 bases and J by 0 bases, with 10 bases of the junction left unmatched. Germline values: CDR1 DFQATT, CDR2 SNEGSKA (reference sequence). The CDR3 nucleotides are TGCAGTGCTAGTGGGGCTAGCGGGAGGCCCCTCTCCTACGAGCAGTACTTC. This codes for CSASGASGRPLSYEQYF.

By share of the sample, this clonotype is medium-sized. The rearrangement links TRBV28 to TRBJ2-3; D not resolved. Trimming pared 7 bases from V and 0 bases from J, leaving 11 bases between. Germline-derived CDR1 and CDR2 are MDHEN and SYDVKM. This CDR3 has 14 amino acids. Here the CDR3 DNA reads TGTGCCAGCACCTTAAGGCCTAGCACAGATACGCAGTATTTT. Protein sequence: CASTLRPSTDTQYF.